This entry is about one T cell receptor beta chain. This record comes from a study of blood T cell repertoires in COVID-19. At the level of the study: Samples came from the United States, Italy and Spain, spanning acute and convalescent COVID-19. Nucleic acid was either cDNA or gDNA, and it came from T cells, B-cell-depleted T cells, or PBMCs.

The CDR3 covers 14 residues. Germline loops: CDR1 SGHNT, CDR2 YENEEA. Trimming shortened V by 6 bases and J by 3 bases, and 15 bases separated the two germline ends. Recruitment covered 20 to 25 US areas and drew participants whose ages spanned roughly 18 to 95 years. Clones were sequenced by immunoSEQ multiplex PCR, and TCRdb holds only the in-frame ones, with some missing. This sample has about 140,000 clones, with approximately 84% found just once. The chain is built from TRBV11-3 and TRBJ2-7; D gene ambiguous. The sequence was obtained from a woman between 18 and 30 years old who had been exposed to COVID-19. Sequenced sample: PBMCs or T cells enriched from blood (not recorded which). The CDR3 DNA reads as TGTGCCAGCAGTACGCGGCGGCACGTCTACGAGCAGTACTTC. Residues: CASSTRRHVYEQYF.